A single sample is the source of the 4 T cell receptor beta chains below, sequenced in a study of blood T cell repertoires in COVID-19. TCRdb keeps only in-frame clones here, not all; method: immunoSEQ multiplex PCR. Counted here are under 20,000 clones, approximately 90% occurring once; the ten biggest clones make up 11%. The specimen was peripheral blood. All receptors come from a human donor in a cohort sampled during active COVID-19.

J is TRBJ1-4 and V is TRBV6-5; D gene unclear. The CDR3 consists of 15 residues. Germline V gene data show CDR1 as MNHEY and CDR2 as SVGAGI. Trimming left V 0 bases short and J 5 bases short, with 10 bases between. The chain's CDR3 is CASSYSRAENEKLFF. CDR3 DNA: TGTGCCAGCAGTTACTCGAGGGCAGAAAATGAAAAACTGTTTTTT.

The chain is built from TRBV6-6 and TRBJ2-7; 9 nucleotides match TRBD2. Per the germline V gene, CDR1 is MNHNY and CDR2 is SVGAGI (reference sequence). The CDR3 consists of 16 residues. Losses at the gene ends were 4 bases for V and 4 bases for J; bases not matched to a gene: 11. The CDR3 sequence is CASSSRVGSGSYEQYF. CDR3 nucleotide sequence: TGTGCCAGCAGTTCCCGTGTGGGTAGCGGGAGTTACGAGCAGTACTTC.

This rearrangement joins TRBV28 to TRBJ1-1, with D uncertain. Germline loops: CDR1 MDHEN, CDR2 SYDVKM. V lost 7 bases and J 1 base, leaving 10 bases between the germline ends. This CDR3 has 13 residues. The CDR3 DNA follows: TGTGCCAGCAAATCAGGAGGGAACACTGAAGCTTTCTTT. Translated: CASKSGGNTEAFF.

The rearrangement joins TRBV6-5 to TRBJ2-7; 8 bases match TRBD1. The germline gives CDR1 MNHEY, CDR2 SVGAGI. V shed 8 bases, J shed 6 bases, and the junction held 3 bases outside the gene matches. This CDR3 spans 11 amino acids. CDR3 residues: CASGTGSEQYF. In DNA, the CDR3 is TGTGCCAGCGGGACAGGTTCCGAGCAGTACTTC.